This T cell receptor (beta chain) was identified during a study of chemoradiotherapy in HPV16-positive cancers. Sequenced by immunoSEQ multiplex PCR; TCRdb stores in-frame clones only, minus some. This sample carries roughly 34,000 clones, over 75% of them seen once, and the ten largest clones take 3.5% to 4%. V lost 1 base to trimming and J lost 0 bases, with 10 bases between them. This CDR3 is 16 amino acids long. In germline, CDR1 is SEHNR, CDR2 FQNEAQ (reference sequence). The sequence derives from a human donor with HPV-associated anogenital cancer. This specimen consisted of blood, obtained from a patient who underwent chemoradiotherapy. This chain uses TRBV7-9 with TRBJ2-1, with a weak D call TRBD2 (5 bases). The CDR3 sequence is CASSLGGPSSYNEQFF. The CDR3 nucleotides are TGTGCCAGCAGCTTAGGAGGGCCGAGCTCCTACAATGAGCAGTTCTTC.